These 12 T cell receptor beta chains share one sample of origin, sequenced in a study of T cells in Graves' hyperthyroidism and ophthalmopathy. RNA transcripts yielded amplified TCR beta CDR3 regions. A first-round RT-PCR of the TCR CDR3 used the HTBI primer set. MiXCR, run by TCRdb on the multiplex PCR reads, gives a single entry per CDR3 protein. The sample lists over 700,000 distinct CDR3 sequences, about 38% occurring once. The sequencing sample was made of blood. Source of these receptors: a man aged 18 to 30 with Graves' hyperthyroidism.

This clonotype came up many times. The CDR3 reads CASSWGGQGHTEAFF. CDR3 DNA: TGTGCCAGCAGCTGGGGGGGACAGGGACACACTGAAGCTTTCTTT. The J gene is TRBJ1-1, the V gene TRBV7-2; 9 nucleotides line up with TRBD1. Germline loops: CDR1 SGHTA, CDR2 FQGNSA. V lost 4 bases and J lost 3; bases outside the gene matches: 6. This CDR3 comprises 15 residues.

A single count supports this clonotype. A much larger clone lies a single base off, so this may be a read error. V gene TRBV10-2 combines with J gene TRBJ2-6; weak D call: TRBD1 (5 bases). This CDR3 has 15 residues. Per the germline V gene, CDR1 is WSHSY and CDR2 is SAAADI. CDR3 sequence: CASTLDSPGANVPTF. CDR3 in DNA: TGCGCCAGCACACTCGACTCACCTGGGGCCAACGTCCCGACTTTC.

This clonotype was picked up a small number of times. V is TRBV19 and J is TRBJ1-5; 7 nucleotides match TRBD1. CDR1 and CDR2 from the germline V gene are LNHDA and SQIVND (reference sequence). The CDR3 is made up of 16 amino acids. V shed 5 bases, J shed 2 bases, and the junction held 9 bases outside the gene matches. The CDR3 reads CASSSTGTGGNQPQHF. In DNA, the CDR3 is TGTGCCAGTAGTTCGACCGGAACAGGGGGCAATCAGCCCCAGCATTTT.

As regards this clonotype: A clone one base away is much larger, so this may be a read error. A read error is likely, as this CDR3 ends without the conserved phenylalanine or tryptophan. This chain links TRBV9 with TRBJ2-7; the D is unclear. The CDR3 has 13 amino acids. Trimming cost V 0 bases and J 3 bases, with 7 bases left between them. Germline CDR1 and CDR2: SGDLS and YYNGEE. The CDR3 nucleotides read TGTGCCAGCAGCGTAGAGGCTGGCTACGAGCAGTACCTC. Translating gives CASSVEAGYEQYL.

There are a few counts of this clonotype. The genes are TRBV11-2 and TRBJ2-7, with unresolved D. The germline V gene encodes CDR1 SGHAT and CDR2 FQNNGV. The V gene lost 4 bases and the J gene lost 5 bases, with 18 bases spanning the gap. CDR3 length: 15 amino acids. CDR3 sequence (DNA): TGTGCCAGCAGCTACGAATCGACAAAAATCCACGAGCAGTACTTC. Its protein is CASSYESTKIHEQYF.

This clonotype was picked up a small number of times. This chain connects TRBV7-9 to TRBJ2-2, with 10 bases matching TRBD2. V lost 4 bases and J lost 7; bases outside the gene matches: 3. From germline, CDR1 is SEHNR and CDR2 FQNEAQ (reference sequence). The CDR3 loop spans 14 amino acids. The CDR3 here is CASSSSGRGGELFF. The CDR3 DNA sequence: TGTGCCAGCAGCTCTAGCGGGAGAGGCGGGGAGCTGTTTTTT.

This clonotype has just a few counts. The chain joins TRBV6-5 to TRBJ1-2; D perhaps matches TRBD1 (6 bases). V lost 7 bases, J lost 6 bases, and 15 bases lay in between. The CDR3 length is 13 residues. Per the germline V gene, CDR1 is MNHEY and CDR2 is SVGAGI. In DNA form, the CDR3 reads TGTGCCAGCATTCCACAGGGAACGCATGGCTACACCTTC. Its translation: CASIPQGTHGYTF.

Notes on this clonotype: The junction shows a germline mismatch at one end, possibly a read error. V is TRBV7-7 and J is TRBJ1-1; TRBD1 is a possible D gene (5 bases). This CDR3 spans 14 amino acids. Germline values: CDR1 SSHAT, CDR2 FNYEAQ (reference sequence). CDR3 nucleotide sequence: TGTGCTAGCAATAGGGACCCTATGAACACTGAAGCTTTCTTT. This gives the protein CASNRDPMNTEAFF.

In this sample, this clonotype turned up many times. This chain connects TRBV24-1 to TRBJ1-1; TRBD1 is a possible D gene (6 bases). The germline CDR1 and CDR2 sequences are KGHDR and SFDVKD. V was clipped by 4 bases and J by 5 bases, with 10 bases between them. The CDR3 consists of 13 residues. CDR3 residues: CATSEGGRTEAFF. The CDR3, as DNA: TGTGCCACCAGTGAAGGGGGGAGAACTGAAGCTTTCTTT.

A single count supports this clonotype. V and J are TRBV12-5 and TRBJ1-1, with D tentatively TRBD1 (6 bases). The CDR3 totals 13 residues. V dropped 7 bases and J dropped 5 bases, with 14 bases sitting between them. Per the germline V gene, CDR1 is LGHNT and CDR2 is FRNRAP. CDR3 bases: TGTGCTAGTGCCCTACAAGGGGGGACTGAAGCTTTCTTT. It translates to CASALQGGTEAFF. The variable domain in full, with the rest retrieved from reference TRBV12-5 and TRBJ1-1, is DARVTQTPRHKVTEMGQEVTMRCQPILGHNTVFWYRQTMMQGLELLAYFRNRAPLDDSGMPKDRFSAEMPDATLATLKIQPSEPRDSAVYFCASALQGGTEAFFGQGTRLTVV.

This rearrangement joins TRBV4-1 to TRBJ1-2, with D hard to call. V was shortened by 1 base and J by 0 bases, with 9 bases between the two germline ends. CDR3 size: 15 residues. Germline CDR1 MGHRA, CDR2 YSYEKL. This CDR3 is CASSQGGNSNYGYTF. The CDR3, as DNA: TGCGCCAGCAGCCAAGGCGGAAACTCTAACTATGGCTACACCTTC.

The chain links TRBV10-3 to TRBJ2-5, with 10 bases lining up with TRBD1. The CDR3 has 15 residues. Unmatched junction bases numbered 6, after V lost 3 bases and J lost 5 bases. Germline lookup yields CDR1 ENHRY and CDR2 SYGVKD. In DNA, the CDR3 is TGTGCCATCAGTGATAAGGGGACAGGGGACGAGACCCAGTACTTC. Its translation is CAISDKGTGDETQYF.